This passage covers 9 T cell receptor beta chains from one sample sequenced in a study of T cells in Graves' hyperthyroidism and ophthalmopathy (dated by TCRdb to the late 2010s). Libraries were constructed by multiplex PCR. Sequenced on an Illumina HiSeq 2000. TCR beta CDR3 regions were amplified from RNA transcripts. The TCR CDR3 was subjected to a first round of RT-PCR using the HTBI primer set and the Qiagen OneStep RT-PCR kit. TCRdb handled the public reads itself, with Q25 trimming in fastp and clone calling in MiXCR, and kept productive beta chains. Rows are unified per CDR3 protein, each entry keeping the most common DNA and genes. Present in this sample are more than 350,000 distinct CDR3 sequences, about 15% of which were seen just once. Around a third of the sample is held by the ten biggest clonotypes. Sequencing was done on a sample of blood. These receptors came from a woman in her thirties with Graves' hyperthyroidism that later progressed to Graves' ophthalmopathy.

The rearrangement joins TRBV24-1 to TRBJ2-2, with 10 bases lining up with TRBD2. Per the germline V gene, CDR1 is KGHDR and CDR2 is SFDVKD. The junction had 9 bases not matched to a gene; V was cut back by 3 bases and J by 6 bases. CDR3 length: 17 amino acids. The DNA of the CDR3 is TGTGCCACCAGTGATCCTTCTAGCGGGAGTTACGCCGGGGAGCTGTTTTTT. This gives the protein CATSDPSSGSYAGELFF.

The chain joins TRBV2 to TRBJ1-1; D is possibly TRBD1 (6 bases). With 5 bases removed from V and 3 bases from J, the gap between germline ends came to 16 bases. The CDR3 has 15 amino acids. CDR1 and CDR2 from the germline V gene are SNHLY and FYNNEI. Here the CDR3 DNA reads TGTGCCAGCAGTAGACAGGCTCCCCGGGACACTGAAGCTTTCTTT. The encoded protein is CASSRQAPRDTEAFF.

The chain combines TRBV28 with TRBJ1-2; TRBD1 aligns across 7 bases. Germline lookup yields CDR1 MDHEN and CDR2 SYDVKM. J gave up 8 bases and V 5 bases, and 11 bases lay outside the gene matches. The length of the CDR3 is 14 residues. CDR3 sequence reads: CASSLTGSSRGYTF. The CDR3 DNA is TGTGCCAGCAGTCTGACAGGGTCGAGTCGCGGCTACACCTTC.

This clonotype was picked up many times. This chain links TRBV2 with TRBJ2-3; D unresolved. Germline V gives CDR1 SNHLY, CDR2 FYNNEI. V lost 3 bases to trimming and J lost 8 bases, with 6 bases between them. This CDR3 spans 11 amino acids. The CDR3 region is CASSEMVTQYF. The CDR3 DNA sequence: TGTGCCAGCAGTGAGATGGTTACGCAGTATTTT.

To note about this clonotype: As the CDR3 is not closed by the conserved phenylalanine or tryptophan, this likely results from a read error. This chain uses TRBV5-8 with TRBJ2-4; TRBD1 is a possible D gene (6 bases). The CDR3 length is 14 residues. The germline V and J ends were trimmed by 3 bases and 4 bases, with 11 bases remaining between them. Germline CDR1 is SGHTS and CDR2 is YDEGEE. The CDR3 nucleotides are TGTGCCAGCAGCTCCCGGGACAATAAAAACATTCAGTACGTC. This codes for CASSSRDNKNIQYV.

This clonotype was observed a handful of times. The V gene is TRBV7-9, the J gene TRBJ1-6; 8 bases agree with TRBD1. The CDR3 extends over 16 amino acids. Germline lookup yields CDR1 SEHNR and CDR2 FQNEAQ (reference sequence). V trimming: 3 bases; J trimming: 3 bases; junction bases outside the gene matches: 4. The CDR3 coding sequence is TGTGCCAGCAGCTTTGGGGACAGGCTCTATAATTCACCCCTCCACTTT. Amino acids: CASSFGDRLYNSPLHF. Based on the CDR3 plus reference TRBV7-9 and TRBJ1-6, the full variable domain is DTGVSQNPRHKITKRGQNVTFRCDPISEHNRLYWYRQTLGQGPEFLTYFQNEAQLEKSRLLSDRFSAERPKGSFSTLEIQRTEQGDSAMYLCASSFGDRLYNSPLHFGNGTRLTVT.

This clonotype was observed at least ten times. This chain connects TRBV27 to TRBJ2-1, with 7 bases aligning to TRBD2. The CDR3 totals 17 residues. In germline, CDR1 is MNHEY, CDR2 SMNVEV (reference sequence). The V and J ends lost 5 bases and 5 bases, in that order; junction bases with no gene match: 15. CDR3 nucleotide sequence: TGTGCCAGCAGTCCCCTCCCGGGGAGCGGGGACCACAATGAGCAGTTCTTC. This translates into CASSPLPGSGDHNEQFF.

This clonotype came up many times. The chain uses TRBV2 and TRBJ2-3; TRBD2 might be the D (6 bases). V lost 2 bases, J lost 5 bases, and 11 bases lay in between. Per the germline V gene, CDR1 is SNHLY and CDR2 is FYNNEI. CDR3 length: 14 amino acids. The CDR3 here is CASSESGVGDTQYF. The CDR3 DNA reads TGTGCCAGCAGTGAATCGGGAGTGGGAGATACGCAGTATTTT.

This clonotype was found many times. The rearrangement joins TRBV7-9 to TRBJ1-5, with 8 bases matching TRBD1. The germline V gene encodes CDR1 SEHNR and CDR2 FQNEAQ (reference sequence). The CDR3 has 16 amino acids. The V and J ends lost 6 bases and 3 bases, in that order; junction bases with no gene match: 10. As DNA, the CDR3 is TGTGCCAGCAGTCCTCCCGGGACAGGATACAATCAGCCCCAGCATTTT. Translating it yields CASSPPGTGYNQPQHF.